This T cell receptor (beta chain) appears in the sequencing data of a study of cytomegalovirus exposure and HLA in healthy donors. The donors were members of the roughly 120-subject validation cohort (separate from the approximately 670-subject first cohort). Findings and caveats of the study: The classifier reportedly diagnosed cytomegalovirus status with high sensitivity and specificity. As confirmed in vitro, a few CMV-associated chains were specific for CMV antigens. Overall, approximately 150 TCR beta chains were annotated as cytomegalovirus-associated.

Germline assignment: CDR1 SGHRS and CDR2 YFSETQ. The V end lost 3 bases, the J end lost 3 bases, and 10 bases lay between the germline ends. CDR3 size: 15 residues. Notes on this clone: Its antigen is unidentified.

Measured with immunoSEQ multiplex PCR; TCRdb has only the in-frame clones, and not every one. The sample has about 280,000 clones, 88% seen once; the top ten hold over 0.7%. V and J are TRBV5-1 and TRBJ2-6; D possibly corresponds to TRBD1 (6 bases). Sequencing was done on a sample of PBMCs. The TCR sequence derives from a woman aged 18-30 years in good health and CMV-seronegative. The CDR3 region is CASSWAGDGANVLTF. The CDR3 coding sequence is TGCGCCAGCAGCTGGGCAGGGGATGGGGCCAACGTCCTGACTTTC. Together with reference TRBV5-1 and TRBJ2-6, the CDR3 gives the full variable domain: KAGVTQTPRYLIKTRGQQVTLSCSPISGHRSVSWYQQTPGQGLQFLFEYFSETQRNKGNFPGRFSGRQFSNSRSEMNVSTLELGDSALYLCASSWAGDGANVLTFGAGSRLTVL.